This paragraph reports one TCR beta chain. The sample is drawn from a study of blood T cells in healthy people across ages. The authors ran a second PCR of about 6 to 11 cycles using a sample-barcoded 5' primer and a J-beta primer mix. TCRdb processed the 5' RACE reads anew with MiXCR; each CDR3 protein has one entry. The table shows some 1,500,000 distinct CDR3 sequences, with roughly two fifths occurring only once. The V gene lost 10 bases and the J gene lost 6 bases, with 21 bases spanning the gap. CDR3 length equals 14 residues. Germline V gene data show CDR1 as ENHRY and CDR2 as SYGVKD. V usage is TRBV10-3 and J usage is TRBJ1-1; D possibly corresponds to TRBD1 (6 bases). The sequence was obtained from a woman in her late teens or twenties in good health. The specimen was blood. The CDR3 bases are TGTGCCACCATGGGGGCCCGGGAGGTCCCTGAAGCTTTCTTT. Its protein product is CATMGAREVPEAFF.